The clone carrying this T cell receptor beta chain showed up just once. As yet, its antigen is unknown. An even split of each subset's genomic DNA across several immunoSEQ plates was performed. Clones were read by immunoSEQ multiplex PCR, and TCRdb kept only the in-frame ones, dropping some. The table includes 2.5 million or so clones, around 90% detected once. The data stem from a study of shared clonotypes between healthy human individuals. Findings of the study overall: Generation probabilities were higher for clonotypes shared across all four sorted-subset donors than for unshared ones. In several donors, about 5% of naive CD4 clonotypes appeared in common.

The sequenced sample consisted of naive CD4+ T cells sorted from blood. Subset reported: CD45RA+ positively selected. The clonotype originates from a man aged 18 to 29 in good health.

CDR3 sequence: CASSITTLYPGNEQFF. CDR3 in DNA: TGTGCCAGTAGTATAACCACTCTTTACCCTGGCAATGAGCAGTTCTTC. The J gene is TRBJ2-1, the V gene TRBV19; D is ambiguous. Trimming removed 2 bases from V and 6 bases from J, with 17 bases in between. Germline values: CDR1 LNHDA, CDR2 SQIVND (reference sequence). This CDR3 comprises 16 residues.